Sequencing of this T cell receptor beta chain was carried out in a study of beta chain features in type 1 diabetes (dated by TCRdb to about 2018). Broadly, across the study: No differences in mean age, gender distribution, total cell number or subset yield were found between patients and healthy donors. A total of approximately 110,000,000 sorted cells were examined across all samples, and a strong correlation was observed between cell number per subset and RNA yield. The study compared the TCRB repertoires of sorted circulating CD4+ T cell subsets in recently diagnosed type 1 diabetes patients with those in matched healthy donors. Whereas all 30 or so donors provided naive and central memory subsets, regulatory and stem cell-like memory subsets were isolated from just 8 patients and about 8 healthy donors.

Each donor gave one peripheral blood draw, averaging roughly 120 mL, which was collected into heparinised tubes. A BD FACSAria II was used to sort naive, central memory, regulatory and stem cell-like memory CD4+ T cells with a panel that included CD45RO, CCR7, CD25, CD127, CD95 and CD27. All sorted populations exceeded 95% purity. Right away, PBMCs were isolated by Lymphoprep density gradient centrifugation and were stained directly, with no culture step. So that batch effects would be minimized, each experiment stained and sorted samples in pairs, pairing one healthy donor with one patient. This clone was picked up a small number of times. It lacks a known antigen. At one boundary the junction diverges from the germline segment, which might be a read error. The entire amount of isolated RNA was reverse transcribed using the High Capacity cDNA Reverse Transcription Kit, so the sequenced TCRB transcripts were expressed ones. Naive, central memory and regulatory T cell samples underwent deep immunoSEQ sequencing, averaging roughly 3.3 million total reads per sample. Sorted cells were lysed in RLT buffer and RNA was extracted with DNase-treated RNeasy Micro or Mini kits, depending on cell number. Each cell subset was processed on its own to prevent cross-contamination, while patient and healthy donor samples were processed together. The immunoSEQ multiplex PCR was used to amplify TCRB sequences from cDNA, generating 87-bp fragments that spanned the CDR3 region. Amplicons were sequenced on the Illumina HiSeq platform. The authors processed their data as follows. Synthetic template baselines were used to correct PCR bias computationally, reads within Hamming distance 2 were collapsed, and singletons that could not be merged were discarded. Reads were aligned to IMGT to assign V, D and J genes, CDR3 length, and insertions or deletions at six rearrangement sites. Clonotype counts were normalized to sorted cell number within each subset before computing true diversity and Gini coefficients with the tcR R package. The overlap coefficient, calculated on TCRB nucleotide sequences, was used to measure repertoire sharing. The table comes from immuneACCESS by way of TCRdb, which keeps in-frame sequences with V and J called. Part of the clones is missing from these tables; in studies checked, under half for an unresolved V gene and the rest for unknown reasons. For V, J and clone size, that table is used; D and trimming come from the DNA. The table for this sample lists about 160,000 clones; around 8.6% of them were counted only once. Over 0.5% of the sample rests with the top ten.

For CDR1 and CDR2, the germline V gene (reference sequence) lists SSHAT and FNYEAQ. CDR3 length: 16 amino acids, cysteine to phenylalanine. Only the CDR3 DNA stays, 48 bases, in frame from base 1. The paper's findings and limits, for the study overall: A moderate but significant shortening of TCRB CDR3 length was observed in type 1 diabetes patients in all four CD4+ subsets. Because small numbers of individuals were included in the HLA sub-analyses, any influence of HLA type on TCRB rearrangement was left unresolved. At VDJ recombination sites, patients with type 1 diabetes made fewer insertions and deleted more nucleotides, a pattern implying thymic rearrangement abnormalities. The naive, central memory and regulatory TCRB repertoires appeared to resemble one another more closely among patients than among healthy donors. PCR might favor shorter templates, but patient and control samples were amplified and corrected together, so any skew would affect both groups equally. Because cDNA was sequenced instead of genomic DNA, activated cells with high expression could be over-represented, although the groups did not differ in activation or CD3 levels.

The V and J segments used are TRBV7-7 and TRBJ2-1, and possibly TRBD2, on 6 matching bases. The origin of this receptor is a woman younger than 30 with type 1 diabetes. The sample comprised central memory CD4+ T cells from blood. The sequenced DNA: TGTGCTAGCAGCCCCCGGCAGCGGGCGGGATACAATGAGCAGTTCTTC. This codes for CASSPRQRAGYNEQFF.